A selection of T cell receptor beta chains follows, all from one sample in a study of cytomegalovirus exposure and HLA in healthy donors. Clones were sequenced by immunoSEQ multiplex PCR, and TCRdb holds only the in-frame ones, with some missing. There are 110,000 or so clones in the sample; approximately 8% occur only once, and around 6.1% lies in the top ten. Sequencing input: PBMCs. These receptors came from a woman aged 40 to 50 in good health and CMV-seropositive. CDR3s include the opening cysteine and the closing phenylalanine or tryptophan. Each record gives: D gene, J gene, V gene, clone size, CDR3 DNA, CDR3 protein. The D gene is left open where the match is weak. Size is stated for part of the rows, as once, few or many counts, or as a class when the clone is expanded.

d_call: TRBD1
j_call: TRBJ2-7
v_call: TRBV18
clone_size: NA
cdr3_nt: TGTGCCAGCTCCCGACTAGGGGGACAGGGTAATTACGAGCAGTACTTC
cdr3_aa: CASSRLGGQGNYEQYF

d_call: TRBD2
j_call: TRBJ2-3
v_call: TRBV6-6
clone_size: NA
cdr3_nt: TGTGCCAGCAGTTACAGGCGGGGGGACGCTACGCAGTATTTT
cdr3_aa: CASSYRRGDATQYF

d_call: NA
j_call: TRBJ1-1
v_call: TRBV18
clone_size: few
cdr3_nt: TGTGCCACTTCGTGGGAGACGAACACTGAAGCTTTCTTT
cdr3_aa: CATSWETNTEAFF

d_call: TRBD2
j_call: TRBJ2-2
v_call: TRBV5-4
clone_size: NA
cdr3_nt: TGTGCCAGCAGCTTACTAGCGGGATACACCGGGGAGCTGTTTTTT
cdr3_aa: CASSLLAGYTGELFF

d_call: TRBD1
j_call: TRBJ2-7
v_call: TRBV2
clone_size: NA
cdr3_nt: TGTGCCACGATGGGACAGGACCGCATTTCCTACGAGCAGTACTTC
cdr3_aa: CATMGQDRISYEQYF

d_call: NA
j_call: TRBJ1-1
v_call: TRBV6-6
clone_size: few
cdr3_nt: TGTGCCAGCAGAGGCCGAACAGTGAACACTGAAGCTTTCTTT
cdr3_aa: CASRGRTVNTEAFF

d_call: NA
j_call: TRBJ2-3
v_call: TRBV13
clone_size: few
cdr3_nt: TGTGCCAGCAGCTTCGGACTAGATACGCAGTATTTT
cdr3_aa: CASSFGLDTQYF

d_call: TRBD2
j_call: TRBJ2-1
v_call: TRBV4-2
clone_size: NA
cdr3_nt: TGTGCCAGCAGCCACTCGGCGGGGGGGCCGTACAATGAGCAGTTCTTC
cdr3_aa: CASSHSAGGPYNEQFF

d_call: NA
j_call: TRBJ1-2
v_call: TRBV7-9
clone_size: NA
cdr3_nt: TGTGCCAGCAGCCCAGGAGGGACGGGTGGCTACACCTTC
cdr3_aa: CASSPGGTGGYTF

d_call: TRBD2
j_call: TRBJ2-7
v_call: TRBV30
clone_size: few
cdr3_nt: TGTGCCTGGAGTGTACAAGGGAGGGGCAGCTACGAGCAGTACTTC
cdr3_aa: CAWSVQGRGSYEQYF

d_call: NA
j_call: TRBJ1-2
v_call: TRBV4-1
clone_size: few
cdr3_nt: TGCGCCAGCAGCCAAGCCAGGGTTTCTCTGAATGGCTACACCTTC
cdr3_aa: CASSQARVSLNGYTF

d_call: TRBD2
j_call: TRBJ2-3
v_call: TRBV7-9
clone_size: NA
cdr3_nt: TGTGCCAGCAGCCCGGGACTAGCGGGGGATTTGAGCACAGATACGCAGTATTTT
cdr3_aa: CASSPGLAGDLSTDTQYF

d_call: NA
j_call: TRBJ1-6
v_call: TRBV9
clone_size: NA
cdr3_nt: TGTGCCAGCACCGAGGGAGCCTCCTATAATTCACCCCTCCACTTT
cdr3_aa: CASTEGASYNSPLHF

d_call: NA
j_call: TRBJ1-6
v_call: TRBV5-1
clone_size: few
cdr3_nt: TGCGCCAGCAGCTTGAGCTCAGGGTATAATTCACCCCTCCACTTT
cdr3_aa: CASSLSSGYNSPLHF

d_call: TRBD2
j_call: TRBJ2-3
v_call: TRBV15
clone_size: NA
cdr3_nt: TGTGCCACCAGCAGGCGGGGGGGAAACACAGATACGCAGTATTTT
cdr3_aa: CATSRRGGNTDTQYF

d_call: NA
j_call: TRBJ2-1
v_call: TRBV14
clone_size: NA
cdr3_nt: TGTGCCAGCAGCTGGGGACTTTACAATGAGCAGTTCTTC
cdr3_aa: CASSWGLYNEQFF

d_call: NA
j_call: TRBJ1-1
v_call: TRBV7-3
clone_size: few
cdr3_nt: TGTGCCAGCACCCCGGGGGGGAACACTGAAGCTTTCTTT
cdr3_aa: CASTPGGNTEAFF

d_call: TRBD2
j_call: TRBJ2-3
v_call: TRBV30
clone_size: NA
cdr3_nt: TGTGCCTGGAGTGCGGGGGGAGGCACAGATACGCAGTATTTT
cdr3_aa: CAWSAGGGTDTQYF

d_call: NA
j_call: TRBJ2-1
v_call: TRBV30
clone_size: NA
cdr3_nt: TGTGCCTGGTCCTCAGGACAGCTCAATGAGCAGTTCTTC
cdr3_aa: CAWSSGQLNEQFF

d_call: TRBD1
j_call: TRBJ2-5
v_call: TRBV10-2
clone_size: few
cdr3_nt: TGCGCCAGCAGTGAGTCCGGGACAGGGGGCCGGGAGACCCAGTACTTC
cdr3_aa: CASSESGTGGRETQYF

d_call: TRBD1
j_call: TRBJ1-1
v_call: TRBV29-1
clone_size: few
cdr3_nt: TGCAGCGTCCAACGACAGGGGGCGCCGGGGACTGAAGCTTTCTTT
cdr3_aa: CSVQRQGAPGTEAFF

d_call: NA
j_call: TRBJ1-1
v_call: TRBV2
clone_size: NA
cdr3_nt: TGTGCCAGCAGGGGAACAGGGTGGGATAGCGCTTTCTTT
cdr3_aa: CASRGTGWDSAFF

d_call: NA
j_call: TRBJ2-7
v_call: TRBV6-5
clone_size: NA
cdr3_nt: TGTGCCAGTAGACAGAGCAACCCCCCTTACTACGAGCAGTACTTC
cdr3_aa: CASRQSNPPYYEQYF

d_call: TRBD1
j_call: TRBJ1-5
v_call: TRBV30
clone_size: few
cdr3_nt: TGTGCCTGGGCAGGGGGCGCGGGCAATCAGCCCCAGCATTTT
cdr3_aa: CAWAGGAGNQPQHF

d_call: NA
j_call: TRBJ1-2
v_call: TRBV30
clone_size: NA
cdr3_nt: TGTGCCTGGAGTCTAGAGTCTGTGAGCTACACCTTC
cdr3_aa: CAWSLESVSYTF

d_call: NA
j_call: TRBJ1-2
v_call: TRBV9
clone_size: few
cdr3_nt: TGTGCCAGCAGCGGCCGCAGTTCTAACTATGGCTACACCTTC
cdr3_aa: CASSGRSSNYGYTF

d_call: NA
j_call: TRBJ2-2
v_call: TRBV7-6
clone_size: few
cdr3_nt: TGTGCCAGCAGCTTAATCGCGGGGTCGAACACCGGGGAGCTGTTTTTT
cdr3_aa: CASSLIAGSNTGELFF

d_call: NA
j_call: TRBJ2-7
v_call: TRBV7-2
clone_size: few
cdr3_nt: TGTGCCAGCAGCTTAGTTGTCAGGGGTCCCTACGAGCAGTACTTC
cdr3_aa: CASSLVVRGPYEQYF

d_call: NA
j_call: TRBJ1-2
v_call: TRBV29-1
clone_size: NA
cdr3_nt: TGCAGCGTTTTGCCCCAGGGCTATGGCTACACCTTC
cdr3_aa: CSVLPQGYGYTF